The rows below give T cell receptor beta chains drawn from one sample of a study of cytomegalovirus exposure and HLA in healthy donors. TCRdb's table, derived via immunoSEQ multiplex PCR, lists solely in-frame clones and lacks some. In the table there are 80,000 to 100,000 clones, about 70% of which are singletons. Sequenced sample: PBMCs. These receptors all stem from a female donor in good health and CMV-seronegative. CDR3s leave out the opening cysteine and the closing phenylalanine or tryptophan. The size field is filled for only some rows; it gives once, few, many or a size class.

TRBV18	TRBJ1-5	.	ASSHTGRDQPQH
TRBV18	TRBJ1-5	.	ASSQDRVLHQPQH
TRBV29-1	TRBJ2-7	.	SATGPLTYEQY
TRBV7-9	TRBJ1-1	.	ASSLPQDTEAF
TRBV4-1	TRBJ1-5	.	ASSQGGGRNQPQH
TRBV9	TRBJ1-5	.	ASSVTGESQPQH
TRBV7-6	TRBJ2-3	.	ASSPSPSGTTDTQY
TRBV18	TRBJ2-5	few	ASAQGNQETQY
TRBV19	TRBJ2-7	.	ASRTSGGSPYEQY
TRBV2	TRBJ1-5	.	ASSRELNQPQH
TRBV15	TRBJ2-3	few	ATSRGLTGGTDTQY
TRBV7-6	TRBJ2-7	.	ASIHAPGVYEQY
TRBV6-1	TRBJ1-5	.	ASSEALLGYQPQH
TRBV15	TRBJ1-1	.	ATSRNQGWAF
TRBV4-1	TRBJ1-4	.	ASSQEEGTGSEKLF
TRBV19	TRBJ2-7	few	ASSRGQVSYEQY
TRBV7-8	TRBJ1-1	.	ASSPRGGIMTEAF
TRBV2	TRBJ2-3	few	ASSTSGRDVTDTQY
TRBV4-3	TRBJ1-5	few	ASSQDRGRPQH
TRBV7-3	TRBJ2-1	.	ASSPSGLGSEQF
TRBV30	TRBJ1-2	.	AWNRGGVGGYT
TRBV29-1	TRBJ1-1	few	SVEGTGGTEAF
TRBV27	TRBJ2-1	.	ASSTWGGAYNEQF
TRBV7-3	TRBJ1-1	.	ASSPTGGITEAF
TRBV28	TRBJ1-2	.	ASSLSDSRIYGYT
TRBV29-1	TRBJ1-1	.	SVLGTGDFSEAF
TRBV4-1	TRBJ2-2	few	ASSLGLAGNHGELF
TRBV7-6	TRBJ2-5	few	ASSQDSLETQY
TRBV20-1	TRBJ1-4	once	SARGSGKLF
TRBV6-5	TRBJ1-1	.	ASSDRGRRTEAF
TRBV13	TRBJ1-4	.	ASSRDRGTTNEKLF
TRBV13	TRBJ1-1	.	ASSVGRNTEAF
TRBV5-4	TRBJ1-6	.	ASSSTTSRGSPYNSPLH
TRBV7-9	TRBJ1-6	.	ASSLYDPHPGSPLH
TRBV18	TRBJ2-1	.	ASSHPDFYEQF
TRBV7-9	TRBJ1-4	.	ASSSDGINEKLF
TRBV6-4	TRBJ1-2	.	ASSPWTDAVDPPRT
TRBV5-6	TRBJ2-7	.	ASSTTGQDLPEQY
TRBV2	TRBJ2-7	.	ASLQDNGYEQY
TRBV6-1	TRBJ1-3	.	ASSEEGRGKTGNTIY
TRBV6-6	TRBJ1-1	.	ASSYSRGNTEAF
TRBV11-2	TRBJ2-7	once	ASSMDYKGYEQY
TRBV27	TRBJ2-2	.	ASSTVIAGRWQNTGELF
TRBV6-5	TRBJ1-2	.	ASSYGTLQWGYT
TRBV30	TRBJ1-5	.	AWRPAGGTWQPQN
TRBV27	TRBJ1-2	.	ASSLLAGVNYGYT
TRBV30	TRBJ2-1	.	AQTGTSEYNEQF
TRBV10-3	TRBJ1-2	.	ATGQGNYGYT
TRBV9	TRBJ1-1	.	ASNTGTANRVTEAF
TRBV30	TRBJ2-5	.	AWRGGGETQY
TRBV30	TRBJ1-2	few	AWGGVFYGYT
TRBV19	TRBJ2-1	once	ASMARDYNEQF
TRBV4-1	TRBJ2-1	.	ASSGTSGGPKYNEQF
TRBV29-1	TRBJ2-2	.	SVELIAGELF
TRBV9	TRBJ2-3	.	ASSPFPDRGADTQY